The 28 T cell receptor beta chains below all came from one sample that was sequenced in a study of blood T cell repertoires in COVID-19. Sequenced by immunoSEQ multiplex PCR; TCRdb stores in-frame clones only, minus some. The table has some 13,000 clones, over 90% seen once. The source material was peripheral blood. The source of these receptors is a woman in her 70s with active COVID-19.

The DNA of the CDR3 is TGTGCCACCCATGGACAGCGGGAGAACGGGAATGAGCAGTTCTTC. Translating gives CATHGQRENGNEQFF. This chain uses TRBV10-3 with TRBJ2-1; TRBD2 aligns across 8 bases. The junction had 15 bases not matched to a gene; V was cut back by 10 bases and J by 7 bases. CDR3 length equals 15 residues. Per germline, CDR1 ENHRY and CDR2 SYGVKD.

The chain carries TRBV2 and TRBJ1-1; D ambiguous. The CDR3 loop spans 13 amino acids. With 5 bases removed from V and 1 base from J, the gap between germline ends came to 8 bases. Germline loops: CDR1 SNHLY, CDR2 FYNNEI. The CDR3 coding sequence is TGTGCCAGCAGTAACAACCCGAACACTGAAGCTTTCTTT. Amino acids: CASSNNPNTEAFF.

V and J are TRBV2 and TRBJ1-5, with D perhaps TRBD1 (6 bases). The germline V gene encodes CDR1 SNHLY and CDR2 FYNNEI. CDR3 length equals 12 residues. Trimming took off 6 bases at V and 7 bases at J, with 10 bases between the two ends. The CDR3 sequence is CASSQQGQPQHF. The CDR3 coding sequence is TGTGCCAGCAGCCAACAGGGACAGCCCCAGCATTTT.

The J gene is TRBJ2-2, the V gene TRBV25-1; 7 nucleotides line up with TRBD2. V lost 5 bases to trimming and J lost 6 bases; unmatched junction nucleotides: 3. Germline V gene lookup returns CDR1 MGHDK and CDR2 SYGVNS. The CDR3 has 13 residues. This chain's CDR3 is CASSFREAGELFF. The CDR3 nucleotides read TGTGCCAGCAGTTTTCGGGAGGCCGGGGAGCTGTTTTTT.

In nucleotides, the CDR3 is TGTGCCAGCAGCCAATACTCCACAGATACGCAGTATTTT. This encodes CASSQYSTDTQYF. V is TRBV3-1 (or the pseudogene TRBV3-2) and J is TRBJ2-3; D unresolved. Germline assignment: CDR1 LGHDT and CDR2 YNNKEL (reference sequence). This CDR3 region has 13 residues. Trimming removed 2 bases from V and 2 bases from J, with 5 bases in between.

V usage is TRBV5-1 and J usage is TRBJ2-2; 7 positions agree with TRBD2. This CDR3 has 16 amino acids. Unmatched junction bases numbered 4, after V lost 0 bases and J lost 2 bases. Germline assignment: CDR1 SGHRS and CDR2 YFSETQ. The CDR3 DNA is TGCGCCAGCAGCTTGGGTGCTAGCGGCAACACCGGGGAGCTGTTTTTT. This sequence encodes CASSLGASGNTGELFF.

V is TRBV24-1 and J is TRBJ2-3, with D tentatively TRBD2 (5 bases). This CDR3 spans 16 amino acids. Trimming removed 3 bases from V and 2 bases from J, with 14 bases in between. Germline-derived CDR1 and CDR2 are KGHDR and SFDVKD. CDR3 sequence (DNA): TGTGCCACCAGTGATGCCTCCCGGGGTGTCACAGATACGCAGTATTTT. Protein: CATSDASRGVTDTQYF.

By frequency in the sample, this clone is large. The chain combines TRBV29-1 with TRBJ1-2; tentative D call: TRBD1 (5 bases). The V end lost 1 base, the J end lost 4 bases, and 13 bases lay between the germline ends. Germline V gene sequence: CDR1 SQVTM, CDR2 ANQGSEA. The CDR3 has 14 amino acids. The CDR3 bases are TGCAGCGTTGAAGTATGGGCAGGGCCCTATGGCTACACCTTC. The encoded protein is CSVEVWAGPYGYTF.

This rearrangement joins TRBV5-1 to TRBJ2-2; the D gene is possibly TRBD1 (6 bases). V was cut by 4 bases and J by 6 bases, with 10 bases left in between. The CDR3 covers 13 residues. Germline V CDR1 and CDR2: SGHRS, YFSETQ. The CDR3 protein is CASSRRGSGELFF. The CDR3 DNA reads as TGCGCCAGCAGCCGCAGGGGATCCGGGGAGCTGTTTTTT.

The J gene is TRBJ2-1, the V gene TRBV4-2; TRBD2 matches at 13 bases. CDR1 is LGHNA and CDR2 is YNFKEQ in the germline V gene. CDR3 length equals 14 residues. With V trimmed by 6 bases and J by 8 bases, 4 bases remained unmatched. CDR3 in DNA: TGTGCCAGCAGTGGGACTAGCGGGAACGATGAGCAGTTCTTC. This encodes CASSGTSGNDEQFF.

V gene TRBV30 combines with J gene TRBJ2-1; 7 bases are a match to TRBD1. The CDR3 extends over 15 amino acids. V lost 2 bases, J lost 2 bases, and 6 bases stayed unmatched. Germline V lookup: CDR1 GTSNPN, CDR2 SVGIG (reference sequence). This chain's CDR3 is CAWSPQGKTYNEQFF. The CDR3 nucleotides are TGTGCCTGGAGTCCACAGGGGAAAACCTACAATGAGCAGTTCTTC.

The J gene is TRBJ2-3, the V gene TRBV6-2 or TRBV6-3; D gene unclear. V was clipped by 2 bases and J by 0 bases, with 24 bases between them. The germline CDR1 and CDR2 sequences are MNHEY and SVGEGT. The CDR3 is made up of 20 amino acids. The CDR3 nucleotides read TGTGCCAGCAGTTACCCTAGAATCGATGCAGCGTCGGTGAGCACAGATACGCAGTATTTT. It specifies CASSYPRIDAASVSTDTQYF.

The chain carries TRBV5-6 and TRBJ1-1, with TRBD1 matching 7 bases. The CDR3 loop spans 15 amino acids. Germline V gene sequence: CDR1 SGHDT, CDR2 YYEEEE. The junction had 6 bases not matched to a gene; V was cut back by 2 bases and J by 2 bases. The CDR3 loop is CASSFGWDRNTEAFF. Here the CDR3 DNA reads TGTGCCAGCAGCTTCGGCTGGGACAGAAACACTGAAGCTTTCTTT.

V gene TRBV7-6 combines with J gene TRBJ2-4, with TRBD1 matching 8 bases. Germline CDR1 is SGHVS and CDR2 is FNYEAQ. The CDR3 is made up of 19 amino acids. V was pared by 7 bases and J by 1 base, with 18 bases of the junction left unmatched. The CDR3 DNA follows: TGTGCCAGCACTTCCCCGTATTCACGGGACAGGAGGGCCAAAAACATTCAGTACTTC. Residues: CASTSPYSRDRRAKNIQYF. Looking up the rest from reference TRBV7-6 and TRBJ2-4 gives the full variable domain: GAGVSQSPRYKVTKRGQDVALRCDPISGHVSLYWYRQALGQGPEFLTYFNYEAQQDKSGLPNDRFSAERPEGSISTLTIQRTEQRDSAMYRCASTSPYSRDRRAKNIQYFGAGTRLSVL.

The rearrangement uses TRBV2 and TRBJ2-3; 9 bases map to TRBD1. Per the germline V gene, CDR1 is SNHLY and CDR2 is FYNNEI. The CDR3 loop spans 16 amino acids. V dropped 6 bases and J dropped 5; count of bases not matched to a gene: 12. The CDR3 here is CASSIHRGGQGDTQYF. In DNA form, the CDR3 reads TGTGCCAGCAGCATCCACAGGGGGGGACAGGGAGATACGCAGTATTTT. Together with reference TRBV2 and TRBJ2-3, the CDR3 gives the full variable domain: EPEVTQTPSHQVTQMGQEVILRCVPISNHLYFYWYRQILGQKVEFLVSFYNNEISEKSEIFDDQFSVERPDGSNFTLKIRSTKLEDSAMYFCASSIHRGGQGDTQYFGPGTRLTVL.

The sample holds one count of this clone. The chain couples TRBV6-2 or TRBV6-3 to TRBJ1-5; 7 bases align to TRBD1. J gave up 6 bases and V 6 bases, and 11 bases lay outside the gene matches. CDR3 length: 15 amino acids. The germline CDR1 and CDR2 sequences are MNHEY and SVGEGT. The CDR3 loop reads CASSPSAGGFQPQHF. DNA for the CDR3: TGTGCCAGCAGCCCCAGCGCAGGGGGGTTTCAGCCCCAGCATTTT.

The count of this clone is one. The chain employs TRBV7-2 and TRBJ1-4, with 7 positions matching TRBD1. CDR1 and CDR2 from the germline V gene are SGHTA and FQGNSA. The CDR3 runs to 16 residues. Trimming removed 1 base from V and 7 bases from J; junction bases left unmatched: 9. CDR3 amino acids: CASSLGGKGASEKLFF. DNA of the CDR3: TGTGCCAGCAGCTTAGGTGGGAAGGGGGCGTCTGAAAAACTGTTTTTT.

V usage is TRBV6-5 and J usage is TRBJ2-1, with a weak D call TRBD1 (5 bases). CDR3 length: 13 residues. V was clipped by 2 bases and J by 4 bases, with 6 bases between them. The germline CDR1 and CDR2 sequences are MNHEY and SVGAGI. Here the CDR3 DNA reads TGTGCCAGCAGTTACCAGGGTTACAATGAGCAGTTCTTC. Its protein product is CASSYQGYNEQFF.

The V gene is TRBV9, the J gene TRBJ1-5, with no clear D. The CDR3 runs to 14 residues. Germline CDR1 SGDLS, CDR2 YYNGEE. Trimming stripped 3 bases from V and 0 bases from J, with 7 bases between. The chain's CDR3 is CASSAPNSNQPQHF. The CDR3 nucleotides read TGTGCCAGCAGCGCCCCTAATAGCAATCAGCCCCAGCATTTT.

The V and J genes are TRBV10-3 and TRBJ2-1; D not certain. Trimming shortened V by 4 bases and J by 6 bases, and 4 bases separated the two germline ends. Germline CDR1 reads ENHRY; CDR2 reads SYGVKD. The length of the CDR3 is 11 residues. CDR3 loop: CAISVVNEQFF. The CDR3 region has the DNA TGTGCCATCAGTGTAGTCAATGAGCAGTTCTTC.

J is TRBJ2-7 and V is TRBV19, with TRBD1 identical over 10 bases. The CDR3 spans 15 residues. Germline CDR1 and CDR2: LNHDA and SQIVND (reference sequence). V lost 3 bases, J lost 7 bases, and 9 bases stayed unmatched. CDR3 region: CASSITGTGAREQYF. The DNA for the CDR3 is TGTGCCAGTAGTATCACCGGGACAGGGGCTAGGGAGCAGTACTTC. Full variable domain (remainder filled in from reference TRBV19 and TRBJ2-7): DGGITQSPKYLFRKEGQNVTLSCEQNLNHDAMYWYRQDPGQGLRLIYYSQIVNDFQKGDIAEGYSVSREKKESFPLTVTSAQKNPTAFYLCASSITGTGAREQYFGPGTRLTVT.

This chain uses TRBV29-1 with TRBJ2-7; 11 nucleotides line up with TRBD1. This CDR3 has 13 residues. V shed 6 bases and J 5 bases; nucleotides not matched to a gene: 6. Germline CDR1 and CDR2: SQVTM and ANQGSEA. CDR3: CSVGQGAWDEQYF. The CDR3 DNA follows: TGCAGCGTCGGACAGGGGGCGTGGGACGAGCAGTACTTC.

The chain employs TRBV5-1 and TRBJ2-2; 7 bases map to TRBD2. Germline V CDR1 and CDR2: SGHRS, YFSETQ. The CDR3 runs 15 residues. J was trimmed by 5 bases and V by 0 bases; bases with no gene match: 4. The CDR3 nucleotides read TGCGCCAGCAGCTTGGTTGCTAGCGGAACCGGGGAGCTGTTTTTT. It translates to CASSLVASGTGELFF.

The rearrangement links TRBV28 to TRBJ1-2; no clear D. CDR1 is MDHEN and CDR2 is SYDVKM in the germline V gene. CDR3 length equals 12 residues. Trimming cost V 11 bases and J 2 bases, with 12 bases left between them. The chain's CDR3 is CAGSRSNYGYTF. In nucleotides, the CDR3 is TGTGCCGGTTCTCGGAGCAACTATGGCTACACCTTC.

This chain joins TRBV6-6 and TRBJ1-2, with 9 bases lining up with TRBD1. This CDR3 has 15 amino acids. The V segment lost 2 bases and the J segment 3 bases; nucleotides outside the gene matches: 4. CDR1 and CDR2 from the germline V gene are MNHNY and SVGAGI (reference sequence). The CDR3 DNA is TGTGCCAGCAGTTACGTACAGGGGGCGGACTATGGCTACACCTTC. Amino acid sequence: CASSYVQGADYGYTF.

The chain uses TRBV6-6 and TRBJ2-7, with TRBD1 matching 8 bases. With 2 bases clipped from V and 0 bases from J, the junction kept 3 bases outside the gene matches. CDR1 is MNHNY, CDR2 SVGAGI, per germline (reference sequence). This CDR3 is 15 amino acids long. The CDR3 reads CASSYAGTGSYEQYF. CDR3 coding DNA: TGTGCCAGCAGTTACGCGGGGACAGGCTCCTACGAGCAGTACTTC.

The CDR3, as DNA: TGTGCCAGCAGTTTAATCGTGAATCAGCCCCAGCATTTT. It codes for CASSLIVNQPQHF. The chain recombines TRBV28 with TRBJ1-5, with D uncertain. From germline, CDR1 is MDHEN and CDR2 SYDVKM. The CDR3 is 13 amino acids. With 2 bases removed from V and 4 bases from J, the gap between germline ends came to 6 bases. Looking up the rest from reference TRBV28 and TRBJ1-5 gives the full variable domain: DVKVTQSSRYLVKRTGEKVFLECVQDMDHENMFWYRQDPGLGLRLIYFSYDVKMKEKGDIPEGYSVSREKKERFSLILESASTNQTSMYLCASSLIVNQPQHFGDGTRLSIL.

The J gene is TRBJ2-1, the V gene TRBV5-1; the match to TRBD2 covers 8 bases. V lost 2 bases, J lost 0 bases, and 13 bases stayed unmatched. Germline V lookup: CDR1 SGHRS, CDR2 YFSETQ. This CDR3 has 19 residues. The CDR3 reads CASSFVGLAGLVSYNEQFF. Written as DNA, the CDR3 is TGCGCCAGCAGCTTCGTAGGACTAGCCGGTCTGGTCTCCTACAATGAGCAGTTCTTC.